This is a list of T cell receptor beta chains from one sample in a study of early T cells in non-severe SARS-CoV-2 infection. TCRdb independently ran MiXCR on the 5' RACE reads; one entry per CDR3 protein. The sample includes about 56,000 distinct CDR3 sequences, roughly 16% of them seen just once. The sample consisted of whole blood, taken at baseline. These receptors were obtained from an adult who was a healthcare worker with PCR-confirmed SARS-CoV-2 infection or an uninfected control (not recorded which). Each CDR3 is given with its conserved first and last residue. Fields, in order: clone size, D gene, J gene, V gene, CDR3 DNA, CDR3 protein. The D gene is left open where the match is weak. Where a row states a size, it is once, few, many or the class of an expanded clone; other rows omit it.

many,TRBD1,TRBJ2-7,TRBV5-6,TGTGCCAGCAGCCTAGCCGGGACAGGGAGCTACGAGCAGTACTTC,CASSLAGTGSYEQYF
few,NA,TRBJ2-2,TRBV29-1,TGCAGCGTTGAAGGGCAGAACACCGGGGAGCTGTTTTTT,CSVEGQNTGELFF
few,NA,TRBJ1-2,TRBV7-6,TGTGCCAGCAGCTTACAGGGCTATGGCTACACCTTC,CASSLQGYGYTF
few,TRBD2,TRBJ2-1,TRBV6-5,TGTGCCAGCAGTTACGAAGGACTAGCGGGAGGAGGTTCCTACAATGAGCAGTTCTTC,CASSYEGLAGGGSYNEQFF
NA,NA,TRBJ2-1,TRBV4-1,TGCGCCAGCAGCCAAGGGGCAAATGAGCAGTTCTTC,CASSQGANEQFF
NA,TRBD1,TRBJ2-3,TRBV12-3/TRBV12-4,TGTGCCAGCAGCCGCAGACAGGGTGGGGATACGCAGTATTTT,CASSRRQGGDTQYF
many,NA,TRBJ2-3,TRBV12-3/TRBV12-4,TGTGCCAGCAGTTCCTCCGGGACCCCCACAGATACGCAGTATTTT,CASSSSGTPTDTQYF
few,NA,TRBJ2-2,TRBV7-9,TGTGCCAGCAGCCCAAGGACGGCCATCGGGGAGCTGTTTTTT,CASSPRTAIGELFF
many,NA,TRBJ1-5,TRBV19,TGTGCCAGTAGTAGGGTTAATCAGCCCCAGCATTTT,CASSRVNQPQHF
NA,TRBD2,TRBJ2-7,TRBV14,TGTGCCAGCAGCCAAATTGCGGGAGGCCACTACGAGCAGTACTTC,CASSQIAGGHYEQYF
few,TRBD2,TRBJ2-5,TRBV5-1,TGCGCCAGCAGGACCGGGACTAGCGAGCAAGAGACCCAGTACTTC,CASRTGTSEQETQYF
NA,NA,TRBJ1-4,TRBV5-1,TGCGCCAGCAGGCAAACGGCAACTAATGAAAAACTGTTTTTT,CASRQTATNEKLFF
medium-sized,TRBD1,TRBJ1-2,TRBV10-2,TGCGCCAGCAGTGAGGACAGGGTGACTAACTATGGCTACACCTTC,CASSEDRVTNYGYTF
few,TRBD2,TRBJ2-3,TRBV20-1,TGCAGTGCGGGACTACCCCTCGGAGATACGCAGTATTTT,CSAGLPLGDTQYF
few,NA,TRBJ2-5,TRBV7-2,TGTGCCAGCAGCGGACTGGAAAAAGAGACCCAGTACTTC,CASSGLEKETQYF
once,NA,TRBJ2-7,TRBV4-1,TGCGCCAGCAGCCAAGGTCCAGCAACCTACGAGCAGTACTTC,CASSQGPATYEQYF
many,TRBD1,TRBJ1-1,TRBV5-1,TGCGCCAGCAGCTTGTCACAGGGGGAGGGGAACACTGAAGCTTTCTTT,CASSLSQGEGNTEAFF
few,TRBD2,TRBJ2-7,TRBV12-3/TRBV12-4,TGTGCCAGCAGCGACCCTAGCGGGCTCCCGACCTACGAGCAGTACTTC,CASSDPSGLPTYEQYF
NA,TRBD2,TRBJ2-3,TRBV6-4,TGTGCCAGCAGTGAAGGACTAGCGGGAGGCACAGATACGCAGTATTTT,CASSEGLAGGTDTQYF
NA,TRBD2,TRBJ2-3,TRBV4-2,TGTGCCAAGACTAGCGGGGGGGGCACAGATACGCAGTATTTT,CAKTSGGGTDTQYF
few,TRBD1,TRBJ1-2,TRBV7-9,TGTGCCAGCAGCCTACGCTATACGGGACAGGGCGACTATGGCTACACCTTC,CASSLRYTGQGDYGYTF
few,TRBD2,TRBJ2-7,TRBV20-1,TGCAGTGCTAGGAAAGCGGGGGGGCTTAACAACGAGCAGTACTTC,CSARKAGGLNNEQYF
many,NA,TRBJ2-7,TRBV28,TGTGCCAGCAGGGGGGCGGGAGCTGCATCCCCTTACGAGCAGTACTTC,CASRGAGAASPYEQYF
few,NA,TRBJ1-3,TRBV10-2,TGCGCCAGCAGTGATACAGGCTCTGGAAACACCATATATTTT,CASSDTGSGNTIYF
NA,NA,TRBJ2-1,TRBV12-5,TGTGCTTCGTCCCCCGGCTCCTACAATGAGCAGTTCTTC,CASSPGSYNEQFF
many,TRBD1,TRBJ2-3,TRBV3-1,TGTGCCAGCAGCCAATTACCGGGACAGGGACCCTCTAGCACAGATACGCAGTATTTT,CASSQLPGQGPSSTDTQYF
NA,NA,TRBJ2-2,TRBV6-5,TGTGCCAGCAGCTTCGAGCCCCCGAACACCGGGGAGCTGTTTTTT,CASSFEPPNTGELFF
NA,NA,TRBJ1-2,TRBV10-2,TGCGCCAGCACCCAAATGAAAAACTATGGCTACACCTTC,CASTQMKNYGYTF
NA,NA,TRBJ1-1,TRBV5-1,TGCGCCAGCAGCTTCTTCAGTATGATGAACACTGAAGCTTTCTTT,CASSFFSMMNTEAFF
NA,NA,TRBJ1-2,TRBV19,TGTGCCAGTAGTAGCCCGACGGGCTGGGATGGCTACACCTTC,CASSSPTGWDGYTF
NA,NA,TRBJ2-5,TRBV28,TGTGCCAGCAGTGAAGGGGCGGGAAAAGAGACCCAGTACTTC,CASSEGAGKETQYF
NA,TRBD2,TRBJ2-1,TRBV28,TGTGCCAGCAGTTTTGTGGGAGGGCTTGGGGATGAGCAGTTCTTC,CASSFVGGLGDEQFF
NA,NA,TRBJ1-2,TRBV10-1,TGCGCCAGCAGTGAGCCCGGGGACCTCCTCTATGGCTACACCTTC,CASSEPGDLLYGYTF
NA,NA,TRBJ2-1,TRBV28,TGTGCCAGCAGTTTTACGCCGGGGACTGAATCCTACAATGAGCAGTTCTTC,CASSFTPGTESYNEQFF
NA,NA,TRBJ2-1,TRBV11-1,TGTGCCAGCAGCTCCCCCTCTAGCAGAGACTACAATGAGCAGTTCTTC,CASSSPSSRDYNEQFF
NA,NA,TRBJ2-1,TRBV7-6,TGTGCCAGCAGCTCGGACCAGGGCCTTGACAATGAGCAGTTCTTC,CASSSDQGLDNEQFF
NA,NA,TRBJ2-1,TRBV13,TGTGCCAGCAGCACCAACAGGGCGACTGAGCAGTTCTTC,CASSTNRATEQFF
few,TRBD1,TRBJ2-7,TRBV2,TGTGCCAGCAGCCCCACCGGGACAGGGGGCAGTGAGCAGTACTTC,CASSPTGTGGSEQYF
many,TRBD1,TRBJ2-1,TRBV27,TGTGCCAGCAGCGGAAGGGGGCGCGGGTCCTACAATGAGCAGTTCTTC,CASSGRGRGSYNEQFF
NA,NA,TRBJ2-7,TRBV7-8,TGTGCCAGCAGCTTAGGGGGTAGTTCCGAGCAGTACTTC,CASSLGGSSEQYF
few,NA,TRBJ2-7,TRBV9,TGTGCCAGCAGCCTCGGGGCTGAGTACGAGCAGTACTTC,CASSLGAEYEQYF
few,TRBD2,TRBJ2-7,TRBV7-6,TGTGCCAGCAGCCCCAGCGTGACTAGCGGGAGTGTGTACTTC,CASSPSVTSGSVYF
few,TRBD2,TRBJ2-3,TRBV10-3,TGTGCCATCAGGAGCGGGACTGGGCGGTTAGATACGCAGTATTTT,CAIRSGTGRLDTQYF
few,NA,TRBJ2-7,TRBV20-1,TGCAGTGCTAGTTCGAGGGATAATCTCTACGAGCAGTACTTC,CSASSRDNLYEQYF
few,NA,TRBJ1-1,TRBV9,TGTGCCAGCAGCGTAGGGGATAACACTGAAGCTTTCTTT,CASSVGDNTEAFF
few,NA,TRBJ2-1,TRBV7-3,TGTGCCAGCAGCCCATTCGGACCTTACAATGAGCAGTTCTTC,CASSPFGPYNEQFF
few,NA,TRBJ1-6,TRBV2,TGTGCCAGCAGTCCTGCCGAGGATTCACCCCTCCACTTT,CASSPAEDSPLHF
few,NA,TRBJ2-5,TRBV5-1,TGCGCCAGCAGCTTGGAGCAGGGGGGAAAAGAGACCCAGTACTTC,CASSLEQGGKETQYF
many,TRBD1,TRBJ1-6,TRBV11-2,TGTGCCAGCAGCTTGAGGACAGGCTCCGAATCACCCCTCCACTTT,CASSLRTGSESPLHF
few,TRBD2,TRBJ2-3,TRBV24-1,TGTGCCACCAGTGCCAAGAGACAGACTAGCGGTACAGATACGCAGTATTTT,CATSAKRQTSGTDTQYF
NA,TRBD2,TRBJ2-5,TRBV11-2,TGTGCCAGCAGCCTCAGACCGGGACTAGCGTCCGAAAGGACCCAGTACTTC,CASSLRPGLASERTQYF
NA,NA,TRBJ2-2,TRBV12-5,TGTGCTAGTGGTCCCTACGACGAAACGAACACCGGGGAGCTGTTTTTT,CASGPYDETNTGELFF
many,TRBD1,TRBJ1-5,TRBV27,TGTGCCAGCAGTTTCAGGACAGGGGTCAATCAGCCCCAGCATTTT,CASSFRTGVNQPQHF
NA,TRBD1,TRBJ2-7,TRBV3-1,TGTGCCAGCAGCCAAGACGTGACAGGGGGCTACGAGCAGTACTTC,CASSQDVTGGYEQYF
NA,NA,TRBJ2-7,TRBV2,TGTGCCAGCAGTGGGGGGGGCTCGACCTACGAGCAGTACTTC,CASSGGGSTYEQYF
few,TRBD2,TRBJ2-3,TRBV4-1,TGCGCCAGCAGCCAGAAGCCGGGGGGTGGCACAGATACGCAGTATTTT,CASSQKPGGGTDTQYF
NA,NA,TRBJ2-2,TRBV5-1,TGCGCCAGCAGGCGTGCCGGGGAGCTGTTTTTT,CASRRAGELFF
NA,NA,TRBJ2-7,TRBV20-1,TGCAGTGCTAGAGAGATCTTGGGGGAGGCGGGCGAGCAGTACTTC,CSAREILGEAGEQYF
many,NA,TRBJ2-2,TRBV6-1,TGTGCCAGCTATCGGGGCACCGGGGAGCTGTTTTTT,CASYRGTGELFF